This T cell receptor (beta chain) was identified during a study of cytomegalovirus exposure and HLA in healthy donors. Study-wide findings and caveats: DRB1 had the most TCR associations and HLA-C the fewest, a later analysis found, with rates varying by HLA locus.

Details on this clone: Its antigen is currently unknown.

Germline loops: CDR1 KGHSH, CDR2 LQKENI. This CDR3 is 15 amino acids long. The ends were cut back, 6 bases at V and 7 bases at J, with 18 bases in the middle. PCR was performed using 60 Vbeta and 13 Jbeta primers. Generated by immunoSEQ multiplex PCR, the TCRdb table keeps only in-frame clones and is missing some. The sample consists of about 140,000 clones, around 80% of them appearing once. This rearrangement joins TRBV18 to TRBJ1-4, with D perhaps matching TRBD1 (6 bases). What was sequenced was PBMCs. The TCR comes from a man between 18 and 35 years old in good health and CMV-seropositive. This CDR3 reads CASSPDSRGGEKLFF. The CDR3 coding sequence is TGTGCCAGCTCCCCTGACTCCAGGGGTGGTGAAAAACTGTTTTTT.